The rows below give T cell receptor beta chains drawn from one sample of a study of T-cell reconstitution after alpha-beta-depleted transplantation in children. Each CDR3 protein is one row after TCRdb ran MiXCR on the PCR reads. This table holds under 750,000 distinct CDR3 sequences, around 23% found once. The source material was PBMCs, mostly from graft donor cells, sampled 360 days after TCRalphabeta/CD19-depleted stem cell transplant. These receptors came from a boy younger than two who had a stem cell transplant for acute myeloid leukemia, so the T cells may come from the graft donor. Each CDR3 is given without its conserved first and last residue. The D gene is left open where the match is weak.

D gene	J gene	V gene	CDR3 protein
TRBD1	TRBJ2-2	TRBV7-6	ASTWIRGPNTGELF
TRBD1	TRBJ2-6	TRBV18	ASSPRTGLAGANVLT
TRBD2	TRBJ2-3	TRBV4-2	ASSQGGGTTDTQY
NA	TRBJ1-1	TRBV28	ASRPPTENTEAF
NA	TRBJ2-1	TRBV12-3/TRBV12-4	ASGYYLYNEQF
NA	TRBJ2-1	TRBV6-4	ASTWGGEVREQF
NA	TRBJ1-1	TRBV18	ASSPRILPNTEAF
NA	TRBJ1-2	TRBV6-4	ASRRDGSYGYT
NA	TRBJ1-1	TRBV20-1	SAPRAGEAF
NA	TRBJ2-3	TRBV6-5	ASSSPSTKSSTDTQY
NA	TRBJ2-7	TRBV20-1	SALEGLRDEQY
TRBD2	TRBJ2-7	TRBV12-3/TRBV12-4	ASSFSGASYEQY
NA	TRBJ2-7	TRBV7-2	ASSRSVVGEQY
TRBD2	TRBJ2-1	TRBV7-8	SSSLASGVYNEQF
TRBD2	TRBJ2-5	TRBV6-1	ASSLAGAPQETQY
NA	TRBJ2-1	TRBV7-2	ASSSRLRDENNEQF
NA	TRBJ1-1	TRBV21-1	ASSFRRGGTEAF
NA	TRBJ2-6	TRBV3-1	ASRRDGANVLT
TRBD1	TRBJ1-1	TRBV5-5	ASSSEGQGNTEAF
TRBD2	TRBJ2-1	TRBV20-1	SARDRGTSLYNEQF
TRBD2	TRBJ2-3	TRBV9	ASSVEPSGGANTQY
TRBD1	TRBJ1-4	TRBV6-1	ASSAAGTGDEKLF
NA	TRBJ2-5	TRBV5-6	ASSPEPSETQY
NA	TRBJ1-5	TRBV28	ASSLSQGLQPQH
NA	TRBJ2-3	TRBV9	ASSPTSLNTDTQY
TRBD1	TRBJ2-2	TRBV20-1	SAPRTGSNTGELF
TRBD1	TRBJ1-1	TRBV6-1	AIWDRGNTEAF
NA	TRBJ2-7	TRBV20-1	SARRDTSSYEQY
NA	TRBJ1-5	TRBV12-3/TRBV12-4	ASSLDGEGRQPQH
NA	TRBJ1-5	TRBV5-6	ASSLTGMAQPQH
TRBD1	TRBJ2-1	TRBV7-3	ASSLGQGIYNEQF
TRBD1	TRBJ2-7	TRBV29-1	SVRQGRGEQY
NA	TRBJ2-3	TRBV10-3	AISESLNSPADTQY
TRBD2	TRBJ2-3	TRBV7-3	ASSLLGRTSGGAGTDTQY
NA	TRBJ2-5	TRBV20-1	SARDDGGGETQY
TRBD1	TRBJ2-3	TRBV7-2	ASSSDRGSDTQY
NA	TRBJ1-6	TRBV5-1	ASSPEGNSPLH
NA	TRBJ1-2	TRBV20-1	SAPLGGRIYGYT
NA	TRBJ2-2	TRBV4-1	ASSQLQAVSNTGELF
TRBD1	TRBJ2-3	TRBV7-8	ASRPDRALTDTQY
NA	TRBJ1-2	TRBV5-1	ASSLEGFPGYT
NA	TRBJ1-6	TRBV21-1	ASSNTGRAPLH
NA	TRBJ2-1	TRBV14	ASSQVAGGAYNEQF
TRBD1	TRBJ2-7	TRBV20-1	SATAPGQVSYEQY
NA	TRBJ2-5	TRBV29-1	SVRTRAQETQY
NA	TRBJ2-7	TRBV6-2/TRBV6-3	ASYRDGRRSSYEQY
TRBD2	TRBJ2-1	TRBV10-3	AISPGLAGGQVEQQF
NA	TRBJ2-3	TRBV20-1	SARAPKGWADTQY
TRBD2	TRBJ2-1	TRBV11-2	ASSLPYSGLAPFHNEQF
NA	TRBJ2-3	TRBV18	ASSPPLSGLLADTQY
NA	TRBJ2-7	TRBV25-1	ASSAGRSYEQY
NA	TRBJ1-4	TRBV12-3/TRBV12-4	ASSLASSNEKLF
TRBD2	TRBJ2-5	TRBV11-2	ASSLDHGGSETQY
NA	TRBJ2-2	TRBV7-3	ASSLTGQTNTGELF
NA	TRBJ2-3	TRBV28	ASSPTGRGTDTQY
NA	TRBJ2-2	TRBV4-2	ASSPGTVGTGELF
NA	TRBJ2-7	TRBV7-2	ASSSEGLSYEQY
NA	TRBJ2-3	TRBV4-3	ASSQEWPNPGTDTQY
NA	TRBJ1-1	TRBV20-1	SARSYSGVPTEAF
NA	TRBJ2-1	TRBV11-2	ASRPRGGEGNEQF